This TCR beta chain was sequenced during a study of cytomegalovirus exposure and HLA in healthy donors. This CDR3 spans 15 amino acids. V shed 3 bases and J 6 bases; nucleotides not matched to a gene: 10. Germline loops: CDR1 WSHSY, CDR2 SAAADI. The PCR had 60 Vbeta and 13 Jbeta primers. In the study's own analysis: A follow-up analysis tallied tens of millions of unique TCR beta chains, roughly 11 million shared. Sequencing was performed with immunoSEQ multiplex PCR; in TCRdb, only in-frame clones are kept and a portion is missing. D and trimming were read from the DNA, whereas the V and J calls and clone size are those reported in that table. The data contain over 150,000 clones, about four fifths of them singletons.

The source is a male donor in good health and CMV-seropositive. The material sequenced was PBMCs. The V gene is TRBV10-2, the J gene TRBJ2-7; 8 bases align to TRBD1. CDR3 region: CASSDPRGQGGEQYF. The CDR3 DNA is TGCGCCAGCAGTGACCCGAGAGGACAGGGAGGCGAGCAGTACTTC.